This TCR beta chain was identified during a study of blood T cell repertoires in COVID-19. Study-level information: The United States, Italy and Spain supplied acute and convalescent COVID-19 samples. PBMCs, B-cell-depleted T cells, or T cells were the source of the cDNA or gDNA that made up the material.

The V end lost 6 bases, the J end lost 7 bases, and 18 bases lay between the germline ends. The CDR3 consists of 14 residues. CDR1 is MNHEY and CDR2 is SMNVEV in the germline V gene (reference sequence). TCRdb's copy holds only in-frame clones and misses some; the assay was immunoSEQ multiplex PCR. The data show roughly 250,000 clones, 80% to 90% seen once. Assignment of participants to cohorts was predicated upon participant-reported clinical history. This sequence originates from a woman in her late teens or twenties who had recovered from COVID-19. What was sequenced was PBMCs or T cells enriched from blood (not recorded which). The V gene is TRBV27, the J gene TRBJ2-5; D gene unclear. CDR3 coding DNA: TGTGCCAGCAGCATAAACCTAGAGGCGCCGACCCAGTACTTC. Translated: CASSINLEAPTQYF.